The present T cell receptor (beta chain) was sequenced within a study of spatial heterogeneity in lung cancer. Study at large: Samples came from roughly 72 TRACERx patients with untreated early-stage lung cancer. On average, each unique TCR and UMI combination appeared more than ten times in raw reads.

This clonotype was seen only a few times. On each TCR cDNA molecule, a unique molecular identifier was present. MiXCR, run by TCRdb on the 5' RACE reads, gives a single entry per CDR3 protein. This table has 20,000 to 25,000 distinct CDR3 sequences, roughly a tenth appearing once. Germline assignment: CDR1 MGHRA and CDR2 YSYEKL. Trimming removed 3 bases from V and 6 bases from J; junction bases left unmatched: 4. The CDR3 spans 15 residues. Time point given: blood at routine non-recurrence follow-up after resection. TCRs were sequenced from unsorted whole RNA of tumor, nontumor lung or PBMC. This receptor was obtained from a male donor with early-stage non-small cell lung cancer. This specimen was PBMCs, taken at follow-up. V gene TRBV4-1 combines with J gene TRBJ2-3, with 12 positions matching TRBD2. The CDR3 nucleotides read TGCGCCAGCAGCCAGTGGACTAGCGGGGCTGATACGCAGTATTTT. Protein product: CASSQWTSGADTQYF.